These 21 T cell receptor beta chains came from one sample sequenced in a study of blood T cell repertoires in COVID-19. Some clones are missing from TCRdb's copy, which holds only in-frame ones; the method was immunoSEQ multiplex PCR. The data hold 150,000 to 200,000 clones, with 94% observed a single time. The source material was peripheral blood. These receptors all stem from a man younger than 45 with COVID-19, enrolled during active disease.

The gene calls are TRBV19 and TRBJ2-1, with D maybe TRBD2 (6 bases). In germline, CDR1 is LNHDA, CDR2 SQIVND (reference sequence). There are 13 residues in the CDR3. Trimming removed 6 bases from V and 4 bases from J, with 10 bases in between. The chain's CDR3 is CASRKEGYNEQFF. CDR3 sequence (DNA): TGTGCCAGTAGAAAGGAGGGGTACAATGAGCAGTTCTTC.

There are a few counts of this clone. V usage is TRBV7-9 and J usage is TRBJ1-2; 7 bases line up with TRBD1. J was trimmed by 4 bases and V by 3 bases; bases with no gene match: 8. CDR1 and CDR2 (germline): SEHNR, FQNEAQ (reference sequence). The CDR3 runs 15 residues. This chain's CDR3 is CASSFNNRDSYGYTF. The DNA of the CDR3 is TGTGCCAGCAGCTTCAATAACCGGGACAGCTATGGCTACACCTTC.

The rearrangement links TRBV19 to TRBJ2-2; maybe TRBD2 (6 bases). Trimming removed 4 bases from V and 5 bases from J, with 11 bases in between. CDR1 and CDR2 from the germline V gene are LNHDA and SQIVND (reference sequence). The CDR3 loop spans 14 amino acids. The DNA for the CDR3 is TGTGCCAGTAGTAGGGCAGGGAGGACCGGGGAGCTGTTTTTT. This translates into CASSRAGRTGELFF. Drawing the rest from reference TRBV19 and TRBJ2-2, the complete variable domain is DGGITQSPKYLFRKEGQNVTLSCEQNLNHDAMYWYRQDPGQGLRLIYYSQIVNDFQKGDIAEGYSVSREKKESFPLTVTSAQKNPTAFYLCASSRAGRTGELFFGEGSRLTVL.

This sequence joins TRBV6-5 and TRBJ1-1; possible D gene TRBD1, 6 bases. V dropped 7 bases and J dropped 1 base, with 13 bases sitting between them. The CDR3 contains 14 residues. CDR1 is MNHEY, CDR2 SVGAGI, per germline. CDR3 DNA sequence: TGTGCCAGCATCCACAGGGTTGGGAACACTGAAGCTTTCTTT. Amino acid sequence: CASIHRVGNTEAFF.

This clone came up a few times. The genes are TRBV5-5 and TRBJ2-7; 9 bases are shared with TRBD2. The CDR3 runs 16 residues. V shed 0 bases, J shed 2 bases, and the junction held 6 bases outside the gene matches. Germline lookup yields CDR1 SGHKS and CDR2 YYEKEE (reference sequence). CDR3 loop: CASSLEGGGVPYEQYF. CDR3 coding DNA: TGTGCCAGCAGCTTGGAAGGCGGGGGGGTTCCCTACGAGCAGTACTTC.

The V gene is TRBV4-1, the J gene TRBJ1-5, with no clear D. This CDR3 has 14 amino acids. Germline V gives CDR1 MGHRA, CDR2 YSYEKL. Trimming removed 0 bases at V and 8 bases at J, with 11 bases between. CDR3 sequence (DNA): TGCGCCAGCAGCCAAGAACGGACTGCTGAGCCCCAGCATTTT. Amino acids: CASSQERTAEPQHF.

This clone has only a few counts. The chain uses TRBV11-3 and TRBJ2-2, with a possible D match to TRBD1 (6 bases). Germline values: CDR1 SGHNT, CDR2 YENEEA. The CDR3 contains 14 residues. The ends were cut back, 6 bases at V and 3 bases at J, with 11 bases in the middle. For the CDR3, the DNA is TGTGCCAGCAGGGGGAAGGGGGACACCGGGGAGCTGTTTTTT. It is translated as CASRGKGDTGELFF.

This clone was counted only a few times. V is TRBV7-9 and J is TRBJ1-5; tentative D call: TRBD1 (6 bases). Per germline, CDR1 SEHNR and CDR2 FQNEAQ (reference sequence). This CDR3 region has 13 residues. V gave up 3 bases and J gave up 4 bases, with 7 bases separating them. Here the CDR3 reads CASSLTGNQPQHF. CDR3 sequence (DNA): TGTGCCAGCAGCTTGACAGGTAATCAGCCCCAGCATTTT.

This chain links TRBV6-5 with TRBJ1-2; TRBD1 is a possible D gene (5 bases). CDR1 MNHEY and CDR2 SVGAGI come from the germline V gene. Trimming removed 4 bases at V and 4 bases at J, with 10 bases between. The CDR3 extends over 13 amino acids. CDR3 in amino acids: CASSLRGIYGYTF. The CDR3, as DNA: TGTGCCAGCAGTTTACGGGGGATCTATGGCTACACCTTC.

In regard to this clone: The same CDR3 can be traced to other DNA sequences in this sample. The chain combines TRBV18 with TRBJ1-1, with a possible D match to TRBD1 (6 bases). CDR1 KGHSH and CDR2 LQKENI come from the germline V gene. This CDR3 has 13 residues. V was shortened by 3 bases and J by 1 base, with 6 bases between the two germline ends. The CDR3 spells CASSPGQNTEAFF. CDR3 coding DNA: TGTGCCAGCTCACCGGGACAGAACACTGAAGCTTTCTTT.

The chain couples TRBV4-2 to TRBJ1-2, with D unresolved. CDR1 and CDR2 (germline): LGHNA, YNFKEQ. This CDR3 has 14 amino acids. The V end lost 0 bases, the J end lost 7 bases, and 12 bases lay between the germline ends. The CDR3 region has the DNA TGTGCCAGCAGCCAAGATTGGGCGGAGGGTGGCTACACCTTC. Translated, it gives CASSQDWAEGGYTF.

The chain links TRBV5-6 to TRBJ1-5; 8 nucleotides agree with TRBD1. The CDR3 spans 14 residues. V shed 1 base and J 10 bases; nucleotides not matched to a gene: 7. Germline V lookup: CDR1 SGHDT, CDR2 YYEEEE. Here the CDR3 reads CASSLSAGGDPQHF. CDR3 bases: TGTGCCAGCAGCTTGTCGGCAGGGGGCGATCCCCAGCATTTT.

Notes on this clone: Distinct nucleotide sequences in the sample also encode this CDR3. The chain joins TRBV14 to TRBJ1-1; 8 bases line up with TRBD1. Germline V gene sequence: CDR1 SGHDN, CDR2 FVKESK. The trim removed 3 bases at V and 2 bases at J, leaving 2 bases unmatched. This CDR3 spans 14 amino acids. CDR3 amino acids: CASSHRGPNTEAFF. The CDR3, as DNA: TGTGCCAGCAGCCACAGGGGGCCTAACACTGAAGCTTTCTTT.

The V and J genes are TRBV15 and TRBJ1-4, with D possibly being TRBD1 (6 bases). The V gene's germline CDR1 is LNHNV and CDR2 YYDKDF (reference sequence). Trimming removed 0 bases from V and 8 bases from J, with 13 bases in between. The length of the CDR3 is 15 residues. The DNA of the CDR3 is TGTGCCACCAGCAGAGAGGCAGGGGAAGGAGAAAAACTGTTTTTT. This codes for CATSREAGEGEKLFF.

The V gene is TRBV7-2, the J gene TRBJ2-1, with TRBD1 matching over 9 bases. Germline-derived CDR1 and CDR2 are SGHTA and FQGNSA. The CDR3 runs 14 residues. Trimming took 5 bases from V and 5 from J; bases not matched to a gene: 4. CDR3 region: CASSPGTGHNEQFF. The CDR3 region has the DNA TGTGCCAGCAGCCCCGGGACAGGGCACAATGAGCAGTTCTTC. The full variable domain, completed using reference TRBV7-2 and TRBJ2-1, is GAGVSQSPSNKVTEKGKDVELRCDPISGHTALYWYRQSLGQGLEFLIYFQGNSAPDKSGLPSDRFSAERTGGSVSTLTIQRTQQEDSAVYLCASSPGTGHNEQFFGPGTRLTVL.

The rearrangement joins TRBV2 to TRBJ1-2; D might be TRBD1 (5 bases). This CDR3 is built from 12 residues. Deletions cut 4 bases from V and 2 bases from J, with 5 bases between. Per germline, CDR1 SNHLY and CDR2 FYNNEI. For the CDR3, the DNA is TGTGCCAGCAGTGGACAGAACTATGGCTACACCTTC. Its translation is CASSGQNYGYTF.

Written as DNA, the CDR3 is TGTGCCAGCACCTCGACAGGCCGCGCGTTCTTC. Protein sequence: CASTSTGRAFF. V gene TRBV12-3 or TRBV12-4 combines with J gene TRBJ2-1, with D maybe TRBD1 (6 bases). This CDR3 region has 11 residues. V shed 7 bases and J shed 15 bases, with 16 bases lying between them.

The chain uses TRBV5-6 and TRBJ2-7, with D maybe TRBD1 (6 bases). V dropped 2 bases and J dropped 3 bases, with 15 bases sitting between them. Germline V gives CDR1 SGHDT, CDR2 YYEEEE. The CDR3 contains 15 residues. The CDR3 nucleotides read TGTGCCAGCAGCTTAAGACAGGAACCCTTCTACGAGCAGTACTTC. It encodes CASSLRQEPFYEQYF.

The chain uses TRBV5-4 and TRBJ2-3, with TRBD2 matching 9 bases. The germline CDR1 and CDR2 sequences are SGHNT and YYREEE (reference sequence). The CDR3 totals 17 residues. V trimming: 0 bases; J trimming: 2 bases; junction bases outside the gene matches: 7. For the CDR3, the DNA is TGTGCCAGCAGCTTGGGCGGGACTAGCCCATTCACAGATACGCAGTATTTT. Protein: CASSLGGTSPFTDTQYF.

The gene calls are TRBV6-1 and TRBJ2-7; the D gene is possibly TRBD1 (5 bases). Trimming stripped 0 bases from V and 4 bases from J, with 13 bases between. Per the germline V gene, CDR1 is MNHNS and CDR2 is SASEGT. CDR3 size: 15 residues. The CDR3 coding sequence is TGTGCCAGCAGTGAAGCGGGGCAGGGCGGTTACGAGCAGTACTTC. This sequence encodes CASSEAGQGGYEQYF.

V gene TRBV9 combines with J gene TRBJ1-1; 10 positions agree with TRBD1. CDR1 is SGDLS, CDR2 YYNGEE, per germline. The CDR3 consists of 17 residues. Trimming at V came to 3 bases and at J to 0 bases, leaving 8 bases not matched to a gene. CDR3 sequence: CASSARGGQGLNTEAFF. CDR3 in DNA: TGTGCCAGCAGCGCCAGGGGGGGACAGGGGTTGAACACTGAAGCTTTCTTT.